These 32 T cell receptor beta chains were all obtained from the same sample, sequenced in a study of cytomegalovirus exposure and HLA in healthy donors. Generated by immunoSEQ multiplex PCR, the TCRdb table keeps only in-frame clones and is missing some. The sample comprises 190,000 or so clones, 84% of which are singletons, and about 2.8% rests with the top ten. The sequencing sample was made of PBMCs. The origin of the receptors is a woman younger than 30 in good health and CMV-seropositive.

The rearrangement uses TRBV19 and TRBJ2-3; D ambiguous. The CDR3 loop spans 13 amino acids. Trimming left V 1 base short and J 5 bases short, with 7 bases between. CDR1 and CDR2 (germline): LNHDA, SQIVND (reference sequence). The CDR3 sequence is CASSIGPRDTQYF. CDR3 coding DNA: TGTGCCAGTAGTATAGGTCCCCGAGATACGCAGTATTTT.

The genes are TRBV6-1 and TRBJ1-1; tentative D call: TRBD1 (5 bases). The CDR3 runs to 13 residues. Germline CDR1 MNHNS, CDR2 SASEGT. V lost 8 bases to trimming and J lost 6 bases, with 16 bases between them. Here the CDR3 reads CASHPSWGAEAFF. The CDR3 nucleotides read TGTGCCAGCCATCCATCATGGGGGGCTGAAGCTTTCTTT.

The gene calls are TRBV6-5 and TRBJ1-2; maybe TRBD1 (5 bases). Germline V gene data show CDR1 as MNHEY and CDR2 as SVGAGI. V lost 0 bases and J lost 7, with 18 bases in between. This CDR3 region has 16 residues. The CDR3 DNA reads TGTGCCAGCAGTTACTCGATACGCAGGGAAAGTGGTGGCTACACCTTC. Protein sequence: CASSYSIRRESGGYTF.

The chain employs TRBV7-9 and TRBJ2-1, with D maybe TRBD1 (6 bases). Germline lookup yields CDR1 SEHNR and CDR2 FQNEAQ (reference sequence). There are 14 residues in the CDR3. The V gene lost 4 bases and the J gene lost 8 bases, with 15 bases spanning the gap. CDR3 DNA: TGTGCCAGCAGCTCAGGGGAAGGAAGGGATGAGCAGTTCTTC. It is translated as CASSSGEGRDEQFF.

The chain recombines TRBV7-9 with TRBJ2-1; TRBD1 matches at 7 bases. V lost 3 bases, J lost 9 bases, and 11 bases stayed unmatched. The germline gives CDR1 SEHNR, CDR2 FQNEAQ (reference sequence). The CDR3 consists of 15 residues. The CDR3 bases are TGTGCCAGCAGCTTGTTTTCGGGGACAGTTGGTGAGCAGTTCTTC. Protein: CASSLFSGTVGEQFF. Complete variable domain (other parts from reference TRBV7-9 and TRBJ2-1): DTGVSQNPRHKITKRGQNVTFRCDPISEHNRLYWYRQTLGQGPEFLTYFQNEAQLEKSRLLSDRFSAERPKGSFSTLEIQRTEQGDSAMYLCASSLFSGTVGEQFFGPGTRLTVL.

CDR3 region: CASSKPQTGGSAEAFF. CDR3 nucleotide sequence: TGTGCCAGCAGCAAACCACAGACGGGGGGGAGCGCTGAAGCTTTCTTT. The V and J genes are TRBV21-1 and TRBJ1-1. TRBV21-1 is shown as a pseudogene. The CDR3 spans 16 residues.

The V gene is TRBV6-1, the J gene TRBJ1-3; D is unclear. Germline V gives CDR1 MNHNS, CDR2 SASEGT. The CDR3 covers 15 residues. V was cut by 1 base and J by 0 bases, with 7 bases left in between. The CDR3 here is CASSEGSYSGNTIYF. The CDR3 bases are TGTGCCAGCAGTGAAGGTTCTTACTCTGGAAACACCATATATTTT.

V is TRBV6-5 and J is TRBJ1-4; D remains ambiguous. The germline CDR1 and CDR2 sequences are MNHEY and SVGAGI. The CDR3 consists of 14 residues. The V end was cut by 3 bases, the J end by 8 bases, with 13 bases between. CDR3 nucleotides: TGTGCCAGCAGTTATTCACGGAGCCCCGAAAAACTGTTTTTT. Translated, it gives CASSYSRSPEKLFF.

This chain uses TRBV9 with TRBJ2-1; 12 nucleotides align to TRBD1. The V gene end was trimmed by 0 bases and the J gene end by 8 bases; junction bases not matched to a gene: 9. The CDR3 totals 17 residues. Germline lookup yields CDR1 SGDLS and CDR2 YYNGEE. The CDR3 loop reads CASSVEGGGQGADEQFF. CDR3 bases: TGTGCCAGCAGCGTAGAGGGTGGGGGACAGGGGGCCGATGAGCAGTTCTTC.

This clone was observed a single time. The rearrangement links TRBV7-9 to TRBJ2-1; D possibly corresponds to TRBD1 (5 bases). The length of the CDR3 is 14 residues. Germline values: CDR1 SEHNR, CDR2 FQNEAQ (reference sequence). V lost 1 base, J lost 5 bases, and 9 bases lay in between. CDR3 sequence: CASSLGTSNNEQFF. The CDR3 nucleotides are TGTGCCAGCAGCTTAGGGACATCGAACAATGAGCAGTTCTTC.

The chain couples TRBV9 to TRBJ2-3; TRBD2 matches 7 bases. The V gene end was trimmed by 0 bases and the J gene end by 0 bases; junction bases not matched to a gene: 4. This CDR3 has 16 residues. The germline V gene has CDR1 SGDLS and CDR2 YYNGEE. The CDR3, as DNA: TGTGCCAGCAGCGTAGCTGGCGGGGGAAGCACAGATACGCAGTATTTT. It is translated as CASSVAGGGSTDTQYF.

This clone appeared a few times. The rearrangement joins TRBV7-6 to TRBJ1-1; D remains ambiguous. Looked up from germline, CDR1 is SGHVS and CDR2 is FNYEAQ. V lost 6 bases to trimming and J lost 0 bases, with 8 bases between them. The CDR3 consists of 13 residues. In DNA, the CDR3 is TGTGCCAGCAGTGGAGAGATGAACACTGAAGCTTTCTTT. Translated: CASSGEMNTEAFF.

This chain links TRBV6-1 with TRBJ2-7, with 8 positions matching TRBD1. Germline V gives CDR1 MNHNS, CDR2 SASEGT. The CDR3 is made up of 13 amino acids. Losses at the gene ends were 10 bases for V and 4 bases for J; bases not matched to a gene: 9. The chain's CDR3 is CATVTGGSYEQYF. The CDR3 nucleotides read TGTGCCACCGTTACAGGGGGAAGTTACGAGCAGTACTTC.

The chain recombines TRBV9 with TRBJ2-3; no firm D call. The V end lost 4 bases, the J end lost 3 bases, and 9 bases lay between the germline ends. The CDR3 sequence is 13 residues long. Germline CDR1 and CDR2: SGDLS and YYNGEE. CDR3 protein: CASSPQSTDTQYF. The CDR3 nucleotides are TGTGCCAGCAGCCCCCAGTCGACAGATACGCAGTATTTT.

The chain has TRBV9 and TRBJ2-7, with 7 positions matching TRBD2. V lost 0 bases, J lost 1 base, and 4 bases stayed unmatched. Germline CDR1 reads SGDLS; CDR2 reads YYNGEE. The length of the CDR3 is 15 residues. The CDR3 reads CASSVAGGLSYEQYF. In DNA, the CDR3 is TGTGCCAGCAGCGTAGCGGGGGGATTATCCTACGAGCAGTACTTC.

This chain uses TRBV5-1 with TRBJ2-5; possible D gene TRBD1, 6 bases. The germline V gene encodes CDR1 SGHRS and CDR2 YFSETQ. CDR3 size: 15 residues. The V gene lost 4 bases and the J gene lost 5 bases, with 18 bases spanning the gap. In DNA, the CDR3 is TGCGCCAGCAGCCCCACTTGGGGGCCCCATGAGACCCAGTACTTC. This gives the protein CASSPTWGPHETQYF.

This rearrangement joins TRBV2 to TRBJ2-2, with 7 bases that match TRBD1. CDR1 and CDR2 from the germline V gene are SNHLY and FYNNEI. Losses at the gene ends were 8 bases for V and 0 bases for J; bases not matched to a gene: 6. CDR3 length: 15 residues. The CDR3 DNA sequence: TGTGCCAGCCCCAGACAGGGAGCGAACACCGGGGAGCTGTTTTTT. As protein: CASPRQGANTGELFF.

This clone was observed a few times. The CDR3, as DNA: TGTGCCAGCAGATCCGACAGGGCTTCAACTAATGAAAAACTGTTTTTT. Amino acids: CASRSDRASTNEKLFF. This chain connects TRBV27 to TRBJ1-4, with 7 bases identical to TRBD1. The length of the CDR3 is 16 residues. The ends lost 6 bases at V and 0 bases at J; junction bases unmatched: 7. Per germline, CDR1 MNHEY and CDR2 SMNVEV (reference sequence).

This clone was seen a handful of times. V is TRBV27 and J is TRBJ2-1; perhaps TRBD2 as D (6 bases). With 8 bases removed from V and 6 bases from J, the gap between germline ends came to 11 bases. The germline CDR1 and CDR2 sequences are MNHEY and SMNVEV (reference sequence). The CDR3 loop spans 12 amino acids. CDR3 amino acids: CASGRGFNEQFF. CDR3 coding DNA: TGTGCCAGCGGGCGGGGCTTCAATGAGCAGTTCTTC.

This chain joins TRBV5-1 and TRBJ2-1; D remains ambiguous. There are 16 residues in the CDR3. V was cut by 0 bases and J by 3 bases, with 13 bases left in between. In germline, CDR1 is SGHRS, CDR2 YFSETQ. The CDR3 loop reads CASSLAGSILYNEQFF. The CDR3, as DNA: TGCGCCAGCAGCTTGGCAGGCAGCATCCTCTACAATGAGCAGTTCTTC. Looking up the rest from reference TRBV5-1 and TRBJ2-1 gives the full variable domain: KAGVTQTPRYLIKTRGQQVTLSCSPISGHRSVSWYQQTPGQGLQFLFEYFSETQRNKGNFPGRFSGRQFSNSRSEMNVSTLELGDSALYLCASSLAGSILYNEQFFGPGTRLTVL.

This rearrangement joins TRBV7-9 to TRBJ1-3; no reliable D call. The length of the CDR3 is 12 residues. Germline loops: CDR1 SEHNR, CDR2 FQNEAQ (reference sequence). V lost 5 bases to trimming and J lost 8 bases, with 10 bases between them. The CDR3 coding sequence is TGTGCCAGCAGCCCTAACGGGGACACCATATATTTT. Its protein product is CASSPNGDTIYF.

This clone was seen a single time. The chain carries TRBV29-1 and TRBJ2-1; TRBD1 agrees at 9 bases. Germline V CDR1 and CDR2: SQVTM, ANQGSEA. V lost 6 bases to trimming and J lost 5 bases; unmatched junction nucleotides: 11. The CDR3 spans 15 residues. The DNA of the CDR3 is TGCAGCGTACAAACCGGGACAGGGATTAACAATGAGCAGTTCTTC. As protein: CSVQTGTGINNEQFF.

The rearrangement joins TRBV6-1 to TRBJ1-2; D not resolved. This CDR3 comprises 13 residues. CDR1 is MNHNS and CDR2 is SASEGT in the germline V gene. The germline V and J ends were trimmed by 1 base and 7 bases, with 10 bases remaining between them. The CDR3 here is CASSEDGTGGYTF. The CDR3 DNA sequence: TGTGCCAGCAGTGAAGACGGTACGGGTGGCTACACCTTC.

The chain recombines TRBV5-1 with TRBJ1-1, with 8 positions matching TRBD1. With 4 bases clipped from V and 6 bases from J, the junction kept 5 bases outside the gene matches. The CDR3 is 13 residues long. CDR1 SGHRS and CDR2 YFSETQ come from the germline V gene. The CDR3 DNA reads TGCGCCAGCAGCGCCCAACAGGGGGCTGAAGCTTTCTTT. Protein: CASSAQQGAEAFF.

The CDR3 DNA reads TGCGCCAGCAGCCCCAGGCCAGCCTCAACTAATGAAAAACTGTTTTTT. This sequence encodes CASSPRPASTNEKLFF. The J gene is TRBJ1-4, the V gene TRBV4-1; no clear D gene. V gave up 4 bases and J gave up 0 bases, with 12 bases separating them. The V gene's germline CDR1 is MGHRA and CDR2 YSYEKL. CDR3 length equals 16 residues.

The chain carries TRBV4-2 and TRBJ1-1, with D unclear. Germline lookup yields CDR1 LGHNA and CDR2 YNFKEQ. V was shortened by 0 bases and J by 10 bases, with 9 bases between the two germline ends. The CDR3 consists of 12 residues. CDR3 residues: CASSQDVSGAFF. For the CDR3, the DNA is TGTGCCAGCAGCCAAGACGTCAGTGGAGCTTTCTTT.

This chain uses TRBV10-3 with TRBJ2-2; TRBD2 aligns across 11 bases. The CDR3 covers 15 residues. Per the germline V gene, CDR1 is ENHRY and CDR2 is SYGVKD. Trimming took 2 bases from V and 4 from J; bases not matched to a gene: 0. For the CDR3, the DNA is TGTGCCATCAGTGAGACTAGCGGGGGCACCGGGGAGCTGTTTTTT. Its protein is CAISETSGGTGELFF.

As to this clone: This sample also contains other DNA sequences that code for the same CDR3. The V and J genes are TRBV7-9 and TRBJ1-5; no reliable D call. The V end was cut by 5 bases, the J end by 1 base, with 9 bases between. This CDR3 contains 14 residues. Germline-derived CDR1 and CDR2 are SEHNR and FQNEAQ (reference sequence). The CDR3 region is CASSPDSSNQPQHF. DNA for the CDR3: TGTGCCAGCAGCCCGGACTCCAGCAATCAGCCCCAGCATTTT.

The V call is TRBV27, the J call TRBJ1-6; 10 bases match TRBD1. From germline, CDR1 is MNHEY and CDR2 SMNVEV (reference sequence). The CDR3 spans 18 residues. The J segment lost 0 bases and the V segment lost 6 bases, leaving 8 bases of the junction unmatched. This CDR3 is CASRTRTGGISYNSPLHF. The CDR3 DNA sequence: TGTGCCAGCAGAACCCGGACAGGGGGTATCTCCTATAATTCACCCCTCCACTTT.

This clone showed up just once. V gene TRBV7-2 combines with J gene TRBJ2-7; D gene unclear. CDR3 length: 15 residues. V dropped 2 bases and J dropped 2 bases, with 13 bases sitting between them. CDR1 is SGHTA, CDR2 FQGNSA, per germline. CDR3 coding DNA: TGTGCCAGCAGCTTAATCAGGTACCCTACCTACGAGCAGTACTTC. Translation gives CASSLIRYPTYEQYF. The whole variable domain, remainder taken from reference TRBV7-2 and TRBJ2-7, is GAGVSQSPSNKVTEKGKDVELRCDPISGHTALYWYRQSLGQGLEFLIYFQGNSAPDKSGLPSDRFSAERTGGSVSTLTIQRTQQEDSAVYLCASSLIRYPTYEQYFGPGTRLTVT.

The chain links TRBV5-4 to TRBJ2-3, with TRBD2 matching over 7 bases. The CDR3 extends over 16 amino acids. Germline trimming cut 4 bases from V and 6 bases from J; bases unmatched to any gene: 14. CDR1 is SGHNT and CDR2 is YYREEE in the germline V gene (reference sequence). The CDR3 spells CASSLKRGGMVDTQYF. For the CDR3, the DNA is TGTGCCAGCAGCCTAAAGCGGGGCGGGATGGTGGATACGCAGTATTTT.

The chain employs TRBV6-5 and TRBJ1-2, with TRBD1 as a possible D gene (6 bases). The V gene lost 10 bases and the J gene lost 2 bases, with 17 bases spanning the gap. CDR1 and CDR2 from the germline V gene are MNHEY and SVGAGI. This CDR3 has 14 amino acids. CDR3 protein: CATSQGRGNYGYTF. The DNA for the CDR3 is TGTGCCACATCCCAGGGGCGGGGGAACTATGGCTACACCTTC.